This passage covers 3 T cell receptor beta chains from one sample sequenced in a study of cytomegalovirus exposure and HLA in healthy donors. The PCR made use of 60 Vbeta and 13 Jbeta primers. Produced via immunoSEQ multiplex PCR; TCRdb's table is partial and in-frame only. The sample includes 95,000 to 150,000 clones, 65% to 80% of them seen just once. Specimen: PBMCs. Every receptor here comes from a human donor in good health.

CDR3 sequence: CASTTSGQGFYNEQFF. The CDR3 coding sequence is TGTGCCAGCACTACTTCGGGACAGGGATTTTACAATGAGCAGTTCTTC. The rearrangement joins TRBV27 to TRBJ2-1; 9 bases match TRBD1. Trimming removed 7 bases from V and 4 bases from J; junction bases left unmatched: 11. The CDR3 is 16 amino acids. The V gene's germline CDR1 is MNHEY and CDR2 SMNVEV (reference sequence).

The chain links TRBV28 to TRBJ2-1; 9 nucleotides line up with TRBD2. J was trimmed by 8 bases and V by 10 bases; bases with no gene match: 18. Germline loops: CDR1 MDHEN, CDR2 SYDVKM. CDR3 length: 16 residues. The CDR3, as DNA: TGTGCCACCCCCCCTCCGGGCGGGAGGGCCGGGGATGAGCAGTTCTTC. Amino acid sequence: CATPPPGGRAGDEQFF.

This clone showed up just a few times. The chain links TRBV6-1 to TRBJ2-3; 8 nucleotides agree with TRBD1. Germline V gene lookup returns CDR1 MNHNS and CDR2 SASEGT. The CDR3 runs 13 residues. Trimming at V came to 8 bases and at J to 1 base, leaving 2 bases not matched to a gene. The CDR3 sequence is CASDRGRTDTQYF. DNA of the CDR3: TGTGCCAGCGACAGGGGTCGCACAGATACGCAGTATTTT.